These 9 T cell receptor beta chains were all obtained from the same sample, sequenced in a study of response to subunit inactivated influenza vaccine. TCRdb re-called the RT-PCR reads with MiXCR, one entry per CDR3 protein. The sample consists of roughly 500,000 distinct CDR3 sequences, roughly 25% of them appearing once. The sample was also linked to a second study, of T cells expressing NK-cell markers. That publication notes: UMIs were included in TCR beta cDNA generated by 5'RACE template switching.

Specimen: CD4+ T cells sorted from PBMCs, collected roughly 12 days after vaccination. The receptor source for this set is a man aged 50-59 years who received an inactivated influenza vaccine.

The V call is TRBV7-8, the J call TRBJ2-5; 9 bases agree with TRBD2. V was pared by 4 bases and J by 4 bases, with 4 bases of the junction left unmatched. CDR3 size: 14 residues. Germline values: CDR1 SGHVS, CDR2 FQNEAQ. CDR3 nucleotides: TGTGCCAGCAGCTGGATGACTAGCGGAGAGACCCAGTACTTC. Translating gives CASSWMTSGETQYF.

This clonotype was recorded at least ten times. The gene calls are TRBV19 and TRBJ2-1; D ambiguous. Germline values: CDR1 LNHDA, CDR2 SQIVND (reference sequence). Trimming stripped 5 bases from V and 6 bases from J, with 5 bases between. This CDR3 region has 11 residues. CDR3 residues: CASSLFNEQFF. CDR3 coding DNA: TGTGCCAGTAGTCTCTTCAATGAGCAGTTCTTC. Using reference TRBV19 and TRBJ2-1 for the parts outside the CDR3, the full variable domain is DGGITQSPKYLFRKEGQNVTLSCEQNLNHDAMYWYRQDPGQGLRLIYYSQIVNDFQKGDIAEGYSVSREKKESFPLTVTSAQKNPTAFYLCASSLFNEQFFGPGTRLTVL.

The chain joins TRBV20-1 to TRBJ1-5, with D unresolved. Germline V CDR1 and CDR2: DFQATT, SNEGSKA (reference sequence). Trimming removed 7 bases from V and 5 bases from J, with 9 bases in between. This CDR3 is 11 amino acids long. The CDR3: CSVGYDQPQHF. The CDR3 nucleotides read TGCAGTGTGGGATACGATCAGCCCCAGCATTTT.

This clonotype was detected many times. V is TRBV20-1 and J is TRBJ2-5; D ambiguous. CDR1 is DFQATT and CDR2 is SNEGSKA in the germline V gene (reference sequence). The length of the CDR3 is 11 residues. V lost 6 bases to trimming and J lost 5 bases, with 10 bases between them. The CDR3 coding sequence is TGCAGTGCACACCGCACGGAGACCCAGTACTTC. Its translation is CSAHRTETQYF.

Only a few counts were recorded for this clonotype. The rearrangement links TRBV2 to TRBJ2-5, with D possibly being TRBD1 (6 bases). Trimming shortened V by 7 bases and J by 3 bases, and 15 bases separated the two germline ends. The CDR3 totals 14 residues. Germline V gives CDR1 SNHLY, CDR2 FYNNEI. Written as DNA, the CDR3 is TGTGCCAGCAAGCGGTGGGGGCGCAAAGAGACCCAGTACTTC. Residues: CASKRWGRKETQYF.

This clonotype came up a few times. For the CDR3, the DNA is TGTGCCAGCAGTTATCAACAGGGGAGGGGTGAGCAGTACTTC. It translates to CASSYQQGRGEQYF. The chain combines TRBV6-5 with TRBJ2-7; D is possibly TRBD1 or TRBD2 (7 bases each). Germline CDR1 MNHEY, CDR2 SVGAGI. The germline V and J ends were trimmed by 3 bases and 7 bases, with 16 bases remaining between them. The CDR3 is 14 amino acids.

The V call is TRBV15, the J call TRBJ1-1; no clear D. From germline, CDR1 is LNHNV and CDR2 YYDKDF (reference sequence). The V end was cut by 1 base, the J end by 7 bases, with 7 bases between. The CDR3 is made up of 12 amino acids. CDR3 amino acids: CATSRAEGEAFF. DNA of the CDR3: TGTGCCACCAGCAGAGCGGAGGGTGAAGCTTTCTTT.

J is TRBJ2-1 and V is TRBV7-3, with D perhaps TRBD2 (6 bases). Between the trimmed V and J ends, which lost 2 bases and 5 bases, there was a span of 22 bases. Germline loops: CDR1 SGHTA, CDR2 FQGTGA. The CDR3 is 18 amino acids. CDR3 protein: CASSLGGNLALLHNEQFF. The CDR3 DNA sequence: TGTGCCAGCAGCTTAGGGGGGAATTTGGCCCTCCTACACAATGAGCAGTTCTTC. Full variable domain (rest looked up from reference TRBV7-3 and TRBJ2-1): GAGVSQTPSNKVTEKGKYVELRCDPISGHTALYWYRQSLGQGPEFLIYFQGTGAADDSGLPNDRFFAVRPEGSVSTLKIQRTERGDSAVYLCASSLGGNLALLHNEQFFGPGTRLTVL.

This clonotype was detected only a few times. The V gene is TRBV4-2, the J gene TRBJ2-5; 7 bases agree with TRBD2. V lost 0 bases, J lost 4 bases, and 8 bases stayed unmatched. The CDR3 runs 16 residues. Germline V lookup: CDR1 LGHNA, CDR2 YNFKEQ. CDR3 residues: CASSQDPGGGPETQYF. CDR3 nucleotide sequence: TGTGCCAGCAGCCAAGATCCCGGGGGAGGGCCAGAGACCCAGTACTTC.